These 5 T cell receptor beta chains were all obtained from the same sample, sequenced in a study of circulating tumor DNA in untreated peripheral T-cell lymphoma. Measured with immunoSEQ multiplex PCR; TCRdb has only the in-frame clones, and not every one. Here the sample spans around 5,000 clones, 65% to 70% being singletons. The sample comprised tumor tissue. Receptor source: a human donor with peripheral T-cell lymphoma.

The J gene is TRBJ1-5, the V gene TRBV11-3; D not resolved. Per germline, CDR1 SGHNT and CDR2 YENEEA. Deletions cut 1 base from V and 7 bases from J, with 14 bases between. There are 15 residues in the CDR3. The CDR3 spells CASSLGASGDQPQHF. The CDR3 DNA follows: TGTGCCAGCAGCTTAGGGGCCTCGGGAGACCAGCCCCAGCATTTT.

This clone was counted a few times. The rearrangement uses TRBV28 and TRBJ1-1; 7 bases line up with TRBD1. This CDR3 region has 15 residues. CDR1 is MDHEN and CDR2 is SYDVKM in the germline V gene. Germline trimming cut 9 bases from V and 13 bases from J; bases unmatched to any gene: 23. This CDR3 is CASQSNRGSGLKVFF. In DNA, the CDR3 is TGTGCCAGTCAGAGTAACAGGGGAAGTGGGTTGAAGGTTTTCTTT.

This chain uses TRBV11-3 with TRBJ2-3; D is uncertain. The CDR3 is 15 residues long. Trimming shortened V by 0 bases and J by 1 base, and 8 bases separated the two germline ends. Germline loops: CDR1 SGHNT, CDR2 YENEEA. The CDR3 loop reads CASSLDSQGTDTQYF. CDR3 nucleotides: TGTGCCAGCAGCTTAGATTCTCAGGGCACAGATACGCAGTATTTT.

The V and J genes are TRBV9 and TRBJ2-1; D ambiguous. The CDR3 spans 13 residues. The V end lost 8 bases, the J end lost 9 bases, and 18 bases lay between the germline ends. Per germline, CDR1 SGDLS and CDR2 YYNGEE. The CDR3 loop is CASGWSTSSEQFF. The DNA of the CDR3 is TGTGCCAGTGGTTGGTCGACGTCGAGTGAGCAGTTCTTC.

The V call is TRBV1, the J call TRBJ2-1; the table calls TRBD2, which could not be checked here. TRBV1 is an annotated pseudogene. The length of the CDR3 is 16 residues. The CDR3 coding sequence is TGCGCCAGCAGCCGCATAGCGGAGGTCCATCGCAATGAGCAGTTCTTC. This translates into CASSRIAEVHRNEQFF.